This TCR beta chain derives from a study of cytomegalovirus exposure and HLA in healthy donors. The study's findings and limits: There were several of the most significant clusters that appeared linked to common viral pathogens in a later analysis. Analyses of presence/absence relied on an assumption of roughly uniform sequencing depth across donors.

Healthy bone marrow donors made up the cohort. Comments on this clone: Its antigen remains unknown.

Primers: 60 Vbeta forward and 13 Jbeta reverse. Profiled with immunoSEQ multiplex PCR; TCRdb holds only in-frame clones, not every one. The sample includes 140,000 to 150,000 clones, about 70% of them seen just once. The J segment lost 6 bases and the V segment lost 3 bases, leaving 7 bases of the junction unmatched. The CDR3 extends over 14 amino acids. The germline V gene has CDR1 KGHSH and CDR2 LQKENI. Sequencing used PBMCs. The chain is built from TRBV18 and TRBJ1-2; 7 bases match TRBD1. The sequence was collected from a woman in her 40s in good health and CMV-seronegative. CDR3 loop: CASSPRTGRDGYTF. CDR3 DNA: TGTGCCAGCTCACCGCGGACAGGCAGGGATGGCTACACCTTC.